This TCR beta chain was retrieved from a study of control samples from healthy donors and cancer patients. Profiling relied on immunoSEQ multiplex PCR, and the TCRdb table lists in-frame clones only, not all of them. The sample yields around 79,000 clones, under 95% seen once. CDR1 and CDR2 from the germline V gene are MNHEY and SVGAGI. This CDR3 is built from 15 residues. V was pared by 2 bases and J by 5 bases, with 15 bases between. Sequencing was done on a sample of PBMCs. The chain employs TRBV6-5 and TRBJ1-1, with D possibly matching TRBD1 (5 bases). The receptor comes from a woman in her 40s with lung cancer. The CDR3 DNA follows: TGTGCCAGCAGTTACCGGGTTACAAGGACAACTGAAGCTTTCTTT. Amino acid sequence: CASSYRVTRTTEAFF.